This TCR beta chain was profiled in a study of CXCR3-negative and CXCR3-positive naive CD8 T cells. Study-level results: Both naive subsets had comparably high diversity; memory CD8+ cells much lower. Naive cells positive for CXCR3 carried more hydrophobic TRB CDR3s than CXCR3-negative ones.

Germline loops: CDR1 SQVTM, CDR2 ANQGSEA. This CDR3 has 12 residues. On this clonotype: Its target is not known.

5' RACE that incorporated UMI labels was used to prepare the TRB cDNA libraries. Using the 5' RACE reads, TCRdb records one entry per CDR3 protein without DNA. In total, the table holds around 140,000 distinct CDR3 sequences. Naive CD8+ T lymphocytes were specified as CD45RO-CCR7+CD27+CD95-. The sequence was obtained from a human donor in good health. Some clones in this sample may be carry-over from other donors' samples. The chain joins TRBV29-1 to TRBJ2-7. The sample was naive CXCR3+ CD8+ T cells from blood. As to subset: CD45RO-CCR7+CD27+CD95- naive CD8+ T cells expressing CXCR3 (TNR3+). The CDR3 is CSVGDAAYEQYF.